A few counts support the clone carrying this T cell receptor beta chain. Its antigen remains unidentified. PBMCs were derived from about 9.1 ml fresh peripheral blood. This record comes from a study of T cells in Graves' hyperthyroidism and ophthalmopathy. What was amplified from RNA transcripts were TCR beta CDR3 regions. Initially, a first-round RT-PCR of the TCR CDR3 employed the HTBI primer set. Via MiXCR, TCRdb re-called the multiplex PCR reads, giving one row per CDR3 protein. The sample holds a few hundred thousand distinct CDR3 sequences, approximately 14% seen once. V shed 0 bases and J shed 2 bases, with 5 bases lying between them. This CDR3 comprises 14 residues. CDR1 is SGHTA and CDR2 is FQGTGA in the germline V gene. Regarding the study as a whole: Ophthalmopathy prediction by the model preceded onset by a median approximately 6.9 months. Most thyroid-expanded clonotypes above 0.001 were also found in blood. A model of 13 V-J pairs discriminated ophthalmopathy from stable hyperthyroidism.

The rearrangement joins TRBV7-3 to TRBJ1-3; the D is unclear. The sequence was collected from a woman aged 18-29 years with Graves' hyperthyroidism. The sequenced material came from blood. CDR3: CASSLTQTGNTIYF. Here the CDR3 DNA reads TGTGCCAGCAGCTTAACACAGACTGGAAACACCATATATTTT.